The 27 T cell receptor beta chains reported below all come from one sample, sequenced in a study of blood T cells in healthy people across ages (dated by TCRdb to about 2015). The receptor library was made with 5' RACE. The reads were generated on an Illumina HiSeq 2500. A second PCR of roughly 6 to 11 cycles was run with a J-beta primer mix and a sample-barcoded 5' primer. Using fastp trimming at Q25 and MiXCR clonotype assembly, TCRdb reanalyzed the public sequencing data and kept in-frame beta chains. Identical CDR3 proteins give one entry, which carries the most common genes and DNA. The sample contains roughly 1.4 million distinct CDR3 sequences, approximately 59% of them found a single time. The ten largest clones represent more than 6% of the sample. The sequenced sample consisted of blood. The receptor source for this set is a man between 18 and 35 years old in good health.

The chain joins TRBV27 to TRBJ2-2; D remains ambiguous. V was pared by 3 bases and J by 7 bases, with 9 bases between. The CDR3 has 13 residues. CDR1 and CDR2 (germline): MNHEY, SMNVEV (reference sequence). CDR3 region: CASSFPYVGELFF. The CDR3 region has the DNA TGTGCCAGCAGTTTCCCGTATGTCGGGGAGCTGTTTTTT.

The genes are TRBV25-1 and TRBJ1-2; D is undetermined. The CDR3 consists of 17 residues. Deletions cut 0 bases from V and 0 bases from J, with 14 bases between. Germline-derived CDR1 and CDR2 are MGHDK and SYGVNS. This chain's CDR3 is CASSEYGEGLANYGYTF. The CDR3 nucleotides are TGTGCCAGCAGTGAATATGGGGAGGGTTTAGCTAACTATGGCTACACCTTC.

The V gene is TRBV2, the J gene TRBJ2-3, with 7 bases matching TRBD1. The germline gives CDR1 SNHLY, CDR2 FYNNEI. With V trimmed by 1 base and J by 3 bases, 7 bases remained unmatched. The CDR3 consists of 16 residues. CDR3 DNA: TGTGCCAGCAGTGAAGTTGCAAGGGGGCGAACAGATACGCAGTATTTT. It specifies CASSEVARGRTDTQYF.

The genes are TRBV6-5 and TRBJ2-5, with D possibly TRBD1 on 6 matching bases. Trimming pared 5 bases from V and 11 bases from J, leaving 24 bases between. The CDR3 consists of 15 residues. Germline-derived CDR1 and CDR2 are MNHEY and SVGAGI. DNA of the CDR3: TGTGCCAGCAGTAGCCGACAGGATTCTGGGGATGAGCAGTACTTC. Its translation is CASSSRQDSGDEQYF.

The J gene is TRBJ1-1, the V gene TRBV5-1; 9 bases line up with TRBD1. Germline CDR1 and CDR2: SGHRS and YFSETQ. V gave up 0 bases and J gave up 7 bases; unmatched junction bases: 7. The CDR3 spans 15 residues. The CDR3 nucleotides read TGCGCCAGCAGCTTGGGGGGGACAGGGTTCAATGAAGCTTTCTTT. Its translation is CASSLGGTGFNEAFF.

This chain links TRBV11-2 with TRBJ2-7; a weak D match, TRBD2 (6 bases). CDR3 size: 15 residues. The V end was cut by 3 bases, the J end by 3 bases, with 15 bases between. Germline V lookup: CDR1 SGHAT, CDR2 FQNNGV. DNA of the CDR3: TGTGCCAGCAGCTTCCAACGGGACTTGTACTACGAGCAGTACTTC. The encoded protein is CASSFQRDLYYEQYF.

This clonotype has a handful of counts. The chain couples TRBV20-1 to TRBJ2-3, with TRBD2 matching 12 bases. The CDR3 has 16 amino acids. CDR1 and CDR2 from the germline V gene are DFQATT and SNEGSKA (reference sequence). Unmatched junction bases numbered 6, after V lost 5 bases and J lost 0 bases. The CDR3 DNA reads TGCAGTGCTGAGACTAGCGGGAGAACTAGCACAGATACGCAGTATTTT. As protein: CSAETSGRTSTDTQYF.

Only one count was recorded for this clonotype. The chain uses TRBV7-9 and TRBJ2-5, with TRBD2 matching 9 bases. Germline V gives CDR1 SEHNR, CDR2 FQNEAQ (reference sequence). The CDR3 covers 12 residues. V shed 8 bases, J shed 11 bases, and the junction held 9 bases outside the gene matches. CDR3 loop: CASSASGILQYF. The CDR3 DNA is TGTGCCAGCTCGGCTAGCGGGATTTTGCAGTACTTC.

This rearrangement joins TRBV10-2 to TRBJ2-4; D may be TRBD1 or TRBD2 (7 bases each). CDR3 length equals 15 residues. The V gene's germline CDR1 is WSHSY and CDR2 SAAADI. Trimming shortened V by 9 bases and J by 3 bases, and 18 bases separated the two germline ends. The CDR3 coding sequence is TGCGCCAGTATGGGGGGGCAGGGGGTCAAAAACATTCAGTACTTC. Amino acid sequence: CASMGGQGVKNIQYF.

This clonotype has a handful of counts. A much larger clone sits a single nucleotide away, making a read error possible. This sequence joins TRBV29-1 and TRBJ2-1, with a possible D match to TRBD1 (6 bases). The CDR3 loop spans 11 amino acids. CDR1 is SQVTM and CDR2 is ANQGSEA in the germline V gene. The CDR3 loop is CSVDRGNGQFF. Written as DNA, the CDR3 is TGCAGCGTTGACAGGGGCAATGGGCAGTTCTTC.

This clonotype was found a few times. The chain has TRBV7-9 and TRBJ2-7; D uncertain. This CDR3 has 12 amino acids. The ends were cut back, 4 bases at V and 4 bases at J, with 8 bases in the middle. Germline CDR1 is SEHNR and CDR2 is FQNEAQ (reference sequence). CDR3 loop: CASSSTRYEQYF. CDR3 bases: TGTGCCAGCAGCTCAACGCGGTACGAGCAGTACTTC.

The gene calls are TRBV2 and TRBJ2-4; TRBD1 matches at 7 bases. The closer fit of TRBJ2-7 to the DNA end suggests the J call may be wrong. CDR1 SNHLY and CDR2 FYNNEI come from the germline V gene. The CDR3 spans 16 residues. The CDR3 region has the DNA TGTGCCAGCAGTGAGTTATACGGCCAGGGGGCCTACGAGCAGTACTTC. The encoded protein is CASSELYGQGAYEQYF.

This clonotype was seen more than once but under ten times. This chain links TRBV27 with TRBJ2-7; D perhaps matches TRBD1 (5 bases). This CDR3 contains 15 residues. From germline, CDR1 is MNHEY and CDR2 SMNVEV (reference sequence). V was cut by 1 base and J by 1 base, with 11 bases left in between. The CDR3 sequence: CASSLFAGQSYEQYF. The DNA of the CDR3 is TGTGCCAGCAGTTTATTTGCAGGGCAGTCCTACGAGCAGTACTTC.

This clonotype came up once. The gene calls are TRBV20-1 and TRBJ1-5; 8 positions agree with TRBD1. This CDR3 is 13 amino acids long. Germline CDR1 DFQATT, CDR2 SNEGSKA (reference sequence). The V segment lost 5 bases and the J segment 6 bases; nucleotides outside the gene matches: 6. The CDR3, as DNA: TGCAGTGCTGATCAGGGGGCGAGTCAGCCCCAGCATTTT. Its translation: CSADQGASQPQHF.

This chain joins TRBV27 and TRBJ2-7; 10 nucleotides align to TRBD2. This CDR3 is 15 amino acids long. After removal of 6 bases from V and 0 bases from J, the junction contained 5 bases not matched to a gene. Germline CDR1 and CDR2: MNHEY and SMNVEV (reference sequence). Here the CDR3 DNA reads TGTGCCAGCAGCATTAGCGGGGGGAGCTCCTACGAGCAGTACTTC. This encodes CASSISGGSSYEQYF.

Written as DNA, the CDR3 is TGTGCCAGCAAAATGGGACGGAACTCCTACGAGCAGTACTTC. This codes for CASKMGRNSYEQYF. The chain has TRBV12-3 or TRBV12-4 and TRBJ2-7; D may match TRBD1 or TRBD2 (5 bases each). The CDR3 length is 14 residues. Trimming left V 7 bases short and J 0 bases short, with 13 bases between.

The rearrangement links TRBV20-1 to TRBJ2-7; D perhaps matches TRBD1 (6 bases). This CDR3 region has 13 residues. Germline-derived CDR1 and CDR2 are DFQATT and SNEGSKA (reference sequence). Trimming shortened V by 6 bases and J by 3 bases, and 15 bases separated the two germline ends. DNA for the CDR3: TGCAGTGCCGGGCAGGGGAAGGGCTACGAGCAGTACTTC. Translating it yields CSAGQGKGYEQYF.

CDR3 nucleotides: TGTGCCAGCAGAGCTAGCACAGGGGGTAATCAGCCCCAGCATTTT. This encodes CASRASTGGNQPQHF. J is TRBJ1-5 and V is TRBV28, with 8 bases aligning to TRBD1. The germline CDR1 and CDR2 sequences are MDHEN and SYDVKM. The trim removed 6 bases at V and 4 bases at J, leaving 8 bases unmatched. This CDR3 is built from 15 residues.

The chain links TRBV6-5 to TRBJ2-3; maybe TRBD1 (5 bases). V lost 7 bases and J 2 bases, leaving 16 bases between the germline ends. The CDR3 has 15 residues. The germline V gene has CDR1 MNHEY and CDR2 SVGAGI. CDR3 bases: TGTGCCAGCACCCAGGGTGGGTCTACCACAGATACGCAGTATTTT. This sequence encodes CASTQGGSTTDTQYF.

This clonotype appeared a few times. CDR3 DNA: TGCGCCAGCAGCCAAGTGCCGGGGACAGCCTTTTCCTACGAGCAGTACTTC. Protein product: CASSQVPGTAFSYEQYF. The chain is built from TRBV4-1 and TRBJ2-7; 7 positions match TRBD1. Losses at the gene ends were 1 base for V and 1 base for J; bases not matched to a gene: 10. In germline, CDR1 is MGHRA, CDR2 YSYEKL. This CDR3 is 17 amino acids long.

The CDR3, as DNA: TGTGCCAGCAGTATAGGGGGCCTACCCTACGAGCAGTACTTC. Residues: CASSIGGLPYEQYF. This rearrangement joins TRBV28 to TRBJ2-7; the match to TRBD1 covers 7 bases. The V and J ends lost 5 bases and 2 bases, in that order; junction bases with no gene match: 6. The CDR3 covers 14 residues. Germline assignment: CDR1 MDHEN and CDR2 SYDVKM.

The chain combines TRBV13 with TRBJ2-3; a possible D gene is TRBD2 (5 bases). V gave up 2 bases and J gave up 2 bases, with 11 bases separating them. Germline values: CDR1 PRHDT, CDR2 FYEKMQ (reference sequence). The CDR3 sequence is 15 residues long. CDR3 sequence reads: CASSLRMRATDTQYF. In nucleotides, the CDR3 is TGTGCCAGCAGCTTACGGATGAGGGCCACAGATACGCAGTATTTT.

This clonotype was counted only a few times. The rearrangement links TRBV5-1 to TRBJ2-7, with D perhaps matching TRBD1 (6 bases). The V end was cut by 0 bases, the J end by 2 bases, with 18 bases between. The CDR3 sequence is 17 residues long. Germline values: CDR1 SGHRS, CDR2 YFSETQ. The CDR3 loop reads CASSLDRALRAPYEQYF. CDR3 DNA: TGCGCCAGCAGCTTGGACAGGGCCCTACGGGCCCCCTACGAGCAGTACTTC.

This chain connects TRBV20-1 to TRBJ1-3; possible D gene TRBD1, 5 bases. Trimming took off 0 bases at V and 0 bases at J, with 12 bases between the two ends. The germline CDR1 and CDR2 sequences are DFQATT and SNEGSKA (reference sequence). The length of the CDR3 is 16 residues. In DNA form, the CDR3 reads TGCAGTGCTAGAGATAGGGGAAGAAACTCTGGAAACACCATATATTTT. Amino acid sequence: CSARDRGRNSGNTIYF.

V and J are TRBV7-8 and TRBJ2-7; 9 bases fit TRBD1. There are 14 residues in the CDR3. The ends lost 3 bases at V and 7 bases at J; junction bases unmatched: 7. The V gene's germline CDR1 is SGHVS and CDR2 FQNEAQ. The CDR3 DNA reads as TGTGCCAGCAGCTTCGGACAGGGGATGCGGGAGCAGTACTTC. As protein: CASSFGQGMREQYF.

This chain uses TRBV28 with TRBJ2-7; D may be TRBD1 (6 bases). Germline CDR1 and CDR2: MDHEN and SYDVKM. The germline V and J ends were trimmed by 6 bases and 2 bases, with 14 bases remaining between them. The length of the CDR3 is 14 residues. Here the CDR3 DNA reads TGTGCCAGCAGGAGGACAGTGGATCCCTACGAGCAGTACTTC. Its protein product is CASRRTVDPYEQYF.

The gene calls are TRBV12-3 or TRBV12-4 and TRBJ2-7; D possibly matches TRBD1 or TRBD2 (5 bases each). V dropped 5 bases and J dropped 4 bases, with 21 bases sitting between them. The CDR3 has 16 residues. Written as DNA, the CDR3 is TGTGCCAGCAGTCCCTCGTTTGGGGACGGACCGTACGAGCAGTACTTC. Amino acid sequence: CASSPSFGDGPYEQYF.